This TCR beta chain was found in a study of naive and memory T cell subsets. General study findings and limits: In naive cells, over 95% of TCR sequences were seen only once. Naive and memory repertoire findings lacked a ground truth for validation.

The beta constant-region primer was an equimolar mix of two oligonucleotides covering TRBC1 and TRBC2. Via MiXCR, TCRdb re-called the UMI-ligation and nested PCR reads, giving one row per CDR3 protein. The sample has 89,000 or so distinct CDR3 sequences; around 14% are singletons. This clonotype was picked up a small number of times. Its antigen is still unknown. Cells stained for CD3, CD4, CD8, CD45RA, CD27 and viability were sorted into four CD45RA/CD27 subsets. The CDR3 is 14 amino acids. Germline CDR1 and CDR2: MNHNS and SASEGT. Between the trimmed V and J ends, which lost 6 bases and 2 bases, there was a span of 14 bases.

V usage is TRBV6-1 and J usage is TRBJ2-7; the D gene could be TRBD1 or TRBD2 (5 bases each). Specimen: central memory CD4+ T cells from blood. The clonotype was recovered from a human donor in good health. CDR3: CASRSRDGAYEQYF. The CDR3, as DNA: TGTGCCAGCAGAAGCCGGGACGGGGCCTACGAGCAGTACTTC.